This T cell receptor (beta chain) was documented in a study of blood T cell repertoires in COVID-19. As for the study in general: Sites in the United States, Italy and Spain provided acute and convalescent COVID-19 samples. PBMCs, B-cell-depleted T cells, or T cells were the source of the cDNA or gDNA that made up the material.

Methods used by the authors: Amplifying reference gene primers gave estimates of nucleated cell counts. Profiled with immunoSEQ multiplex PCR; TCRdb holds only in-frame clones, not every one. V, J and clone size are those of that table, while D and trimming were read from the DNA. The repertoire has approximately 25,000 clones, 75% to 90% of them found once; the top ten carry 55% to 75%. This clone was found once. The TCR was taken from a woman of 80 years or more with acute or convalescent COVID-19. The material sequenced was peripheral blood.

The DNA for the CDR3 is TGTGCCAGCACGGGACAGGGTAATTCACCCCTCCACTTT. It codes for CASTGQGNSPLHF. This chain connects TRBV6-5 to TRBJ1-6; 9 positions agree with TRBD1. J gave up 6 bases and V 7 bases, and 1 base lay outside the gene matches. The CDR3 length is 13 residues. Germline V gene sequence: CDR1 MNHEY, CDR2 SVGAGI.